These T cell receptor beta chains were read from a single sample in a study of vaccination effects on CD4 cells after COVID-19. Their recognized antigens are unknown. Measured with immunoSEQ multiplex PCR; TCRdb has only the in-frame clones, and not every one. Seen here are just over 30,000 clones, roughly two thirds observed once, and the top ten hold under 30%. This material consisted of CD4+ T cells from PBMCs cultured with HCoV-229E spike peptides, taken before COVID-19 vaccination. The source of these receptors is a human donor who received a COVID-19 vaccine. Each CDR3 is given with its conserved first and last residue. D genes are given only for firm matches. Clone size appears in some rows only: once, few, many, or a class for an expanded clone.

V gene	J gene	D gene	clone size	CDR3 protein	CDR3 DNA
TRBV7-2	TRBJ1-1	.	.	CASSPSGGTEAFF	TGTGCCAGCAGCCCATCCGGGGGCACTGAAGCTTTCTTT
TRBV6-5	TRBJ2-3	.	.	CASTPRKTGDTQYF	TGTGCCAGCACCCCAAGGAAAACGGGAGATACGCAGTATTTT
TRBV7-2	TRBJ1-6	TRBD1	.	CAGTEQGNSPLHF	TGTGCCGGGACAGAGCAGGGCAATTCACCCCTCCACTTT
TRBV19	TRBJ1-6	TRBD1	.	CASSGGQGNSPLHF	TGTGCCAGTAGTGGGGGACAGGGGAATTCACCCCTCCACTTT
TRBV5-1	TRBJ1-1	TRBD1	.	CASSESGTGTTEAFF	TGCGCCAGCAGCGAGTCCGGGACAGGGACCACTGAAGCTTTCTTT
TRBV6-2/TRBV6-3	TRBJ1-5	.	.	CASSYGGNINQPQHF	TGTGCCAGCAGTTACGGAGGAAATATCAATCAGCCCCAGCATTTT
TRBV28	TRBJ2-4	.	.	CASRQGTNIQYF	TGTGCCAGCAGACAGGGTACAAACATTCAGTACTTC
TRBV4-1	TRBJ2-1	TRBD2	.	CASRASGDHNEQFF	TGCGCCAGCCGCGCTAGCGGGGACCACAATGAGCAGTTCTTC
TRBV30	TRBJ1-1	TRBD1	few	CAWSGGTGGMNTEAFF	TGTGCCTGGAGTGGGGGGACAGGGGGCATGAACACTGAAGCTTTCTTT
TRBV18	TRBJ2-1	.	.	CASSPDRSYNEQFF	TGTGCCAGCTCACCGGACAGATCCTACAATGAGCAGTTCTTC
TRBV7-6	TRBJ2-2	TRBD2	.	CASSLSGTSGISGELFF	TGTGCCAGCAGCTTATCTGGTACTAGCGGGATTTCCGGGGAGCTGTTTTTT
TRBV7-6	TRBJ2-6	TRBD2	.	CASSRSGTGANVLTF	TGTGCCAGCAGCCGTAGCGGGACTGGGGCCAACGTCCTGACTTTC
TRBV7-2	TRBJ2-7	.	.	CASSSSSYEQYF	TGTGCCAGCAGCTCGAGCTCCTACGAGCAGTACTTC
TRBV27	TRBJ2-1	.	.	CASKSGNYNEQFF	TGTGCCAGCAAGAGCGGAAATTACAATGAGCAGTTCTTC
TRBV18	TRBJ1-1	TRBD1	.	CASSDRDSVTEAFF	TGTGCCAGCTCCGACAGGGATTCAGTCACTGAAGCTTTCTTT
TRBV5-6	TRBJ1-3	.	.	CASSWVGSGNTIYF	TGTGCCAGCAGCTGGGTCGGCTCTGGAAACACCATATATTTT
TRBV10-1	TRBJ2-7	TRBD1	.	CASTGQGTYEQYF	TGCGCCAGCACTGGACAGGGGACCTACGAGCAGTACTTC
TRBV7-9	TRBJ1-5	TRBD1	.	CASSSTGDQPQHF	TGTGCCAGCAGCTCTACAGGGGATCAGCCCCAGCATTTT
TRBV6-1	TRBJ2-1	.	.	CASSESYNEQFF	TGTGCCAGCAGTGAATCGTACAATGAGCAGTTCTTC
TRBV7-9	TRBJ1-1	TRBD1	.	CASSPWTGEFRAFF	TGTGCCAGCAGCCCCTGGACAGGGGAGTTTCGAGCTTTCTTT
TRBV19	TRBJ1-5	TRBD1	.	CASSIGRQGARNQPQHF	TGTGCCAGTAGTATAGGGAGACAGGGGGCGCGCAATCAGCCCCAGCATTTT
TRBV27	TRBJ1-5	TRBD1	.	CASSFAGQGGNQPQHF	TGTGCCAGCAGTTTTGCGGGACAGGGGGGCAATCAGCCCCAGCATTTT
TRBV19	TRBJ2-7	.	.	CATSLASSYEQYF	TGTGCCACTTCCTTGGCCTCCTCCTACGAGCAGTACTTC
TRBV5-6	TRBJ1-2	TRBD1	.	CASSSDRGYGYTF	TGTGCCAGCAGTTCGGACAGGGGCTATGGCTACACCTTC
TRBV4-2	TRBJ2-6	.	.	CASSQVGRLAVPGANVLTF	TGTGCCAGCAGCCAAGTTGGGCGCCTCGCAGTTCCTGGGGCCAACGTCCTGACTTTC
TRBV10-3	TRBJ1-1	.	.	CAISEVGTEAFF	TGTGCCATCAGTGAGGTGGGCACTGAAGCTTTCTTT
TRBV5-1	TRBJ2-7	TRBD1	.	CASSLDRAYDSYEQYF	TGCGCCAGCAGCCTGGACAGGGCCTACGACTCCTACGAGCAGTACTTC
TRBV19	TRBJ1-5	.	.	CASSTTRLHSNQPQHF	TGTGCCAGTAGTACGACTCGGCTGCATAGCAATCAGCCCCAGCATTTT
TRBV18	TRBJ1-1	.	few	CASSSKNTEAFF	TGTGCCAGCTCATCAAAGAACACTGAAGCTTTCTTT
TRBV28	TRBJ1-6	.	few	CASSLFGESSPLHF	TGTGCCAGCAGTTTATTTGGGGAAAGTTCACCCCTCCACTTT
TRBV12-5	TRBJ1-4	TRBD1	.	CASGLSPKGGGPSTNEKLFF	TGTGCTAGTGGTTTGTCCCCGAAGGGAGGGGGCCCCTCAACTAATGAAAAACTGTTTTTT
TRBV30	TRBJ2-3	.	.	CAWSHPGGTDTQYF	TGTGCCTGGAGCCATCCCGGCGGAACAGATACGCAGTATTTT
TRBV2	TRBJ1-1	.	.	CATRLVGEGTEAFF	TGTGCCACACGCCTGGTGGGGGAGGGCACTGAAGCTTTCTTT
TRBV21-1	TRBJ1-2	.	.	CASSKAPGIYGYTF	TGTGCCAGCAGCAAAGCGCCAGGAATCTATGGCTACACCTTC
TRBV10-3	TRBJ2-7	.	.	CAISTGSYEQYF	TGTGCCATCAGCACAGGGAGCTACGAGCAGTACTTC
TRBV5-4	TRBJ2-5	TRBD1	few	CASSPGRTGQETQYF	TGTGCCAGCAGCCCCGGTAGGACAGGGCAAGAGACCCAGTACTTC
TRBV6-5	TRBJ2-7	.	.	CASSWNPAGPAYEQYF	TGTGCCAGCAGTTGGAATCCGGCGGGGCCCGCCTACGAGCAGTACTTC
TRBV14	TRBJ2-6	TRBD2	few	CASSPTGGGANVLTF	TGTGCCAGCAGCCCCACGGGGGGAGGGGCCAACGTCCTGACTTTC
TRBV29-1	TRBJ2-1	TRBD1	.	CSGGTGGYNEQFF	TGCAGCGGAGGGACAGGGGGGTACAATGAGCAGTTCTTC
TRBV6-2/TRBV6-3	TRBJ1-5	.	few	CASSYRRGRSNQPQHF	TGTGCCAGCAGTTATCGAAGGGGACGGAGCAATCAGCCCCAGCATTTT
TRBV6-5	TRBJ1-2	.	.	CASSYLGAGYGYTF	TGTGCCAGCAGTTATTTGGGAGCTGGGTATGGCTACACCTTC